Listed here are 32 T cell receptor beta chains from one sample, sequenced in a study of beta chain features in type 1 diabetes. Study-level points and caveats: When Type 1 diabetes patients were examined, their TCRB CDR3s proved moderately but significantly shorter in all four CD4+ subsets.

Antigens of these TCRs are unknown. The isolated RNA, all of it, was reverse transcribed, so expressed TCRB transcripts were what got sequenced. TCRdb's copy holds only in-frame clones and misses some; the assay was immunoSEQ multiplex PCR. This sample has almost 350,000 clones, with approximately 9.7% found just once. The specimen sequenced was central memory CD4+ T cells from blood. All receptors derive from a man aged 30 to 45 with type 1 diabetes.

The chain employs TRBV27 and TRBJ2-1, with D possibly being TRBD1 (6 bases). Trimming left V 8 bases short and J 8 bases short, with 13 bases between. The CDR3 runs 12 residues. Per the germline V gene, CDR1 is MNHEY and CDR2 is SMNVEV (reference sequence). CDR3 sequence (DNA): TGTGCCAGCTCCCTACAGGGAGATGAGCAGTTCTTC. As protein: CASSLQGDEQFF.

This clone has only a few counts. This rearrangement joins TRBV28 to TRBJ2-7; no firm D call. Germline V gives CDR1 MDHEN, CDR2 SYDVKM. V dropped 4 bases and J dropped 2 bases, with 3 bases sitting between them. CDR3 length equals 11 residues. This chain's CDR3 is CASSSPYEQYF. CDR3 nucleotide sequence: TGTGCCAGCAGTTCCCCCTACGAGCAGTACTTC.

CDR3 in amino acids: CASSLRPGPLYEQYF. The CDR3 region has the DNA TGTGCCAGCAGCTTAAGACCGGGACCTCTGTACGAGCAGTACTTC. The V gene is TRBV7-2, the J gene TRBJ2-7; possibly TRBD1 or TRBD2 for D (5 bases each). Germline loops: CDR1 SGHTA, CDR2 FQGNSA. Deletions cut 2 bases from V and 4 bases from J, with 15 bases between. This CDR3 region has 15 residues.

This clone was detected many times. The rearrangement joins TRBV15 to TRBJ2-5; the D gene is possibly TRBD2 (5 bases). The germline CDR1 and CDR2 sequences are LNHNV and YYDKDF (reference sequence). V lost 3 bases and J lost 5, with 13 bases in between. The CDR3 has 14 amino acids. The CDR3 reads CATSSSGSHETQYF. The CDR3 DNA follows: TGTGCCACCAGCAGTTCGGGATCACACGAGACCCAGTACTTC.

This clone was seen more than once but under ten times. The gene calls are TRBV25-1 and TRBJ2-1; 8 positions match TRBD2. The CDR3 consists of 18 residues. J gave up 1 base and V 4 bases, and 12 bases lay outside the gene matches. CDR1 MGHDK and CDR2 SYGVNS come from the germline V gene. The CDR3 DNA is TGTGCCAGCAGTGGGTCGACAGTCCTAGCGGGTTCCTACAATGAGCAGTTCTTC. As protein: CASSGSTVLAGSYNEQFF.

This clone was detected a few times. The chain recombines TRBV4-3 with TRBJ1-1; D is unclear. V was clipped by 0 bases and J by 4 bases, with 12 bases between them. The CDR3 covers 15 residues. Per the germline V gene, CDR1 is LGHNA and CDR2 is YSLEER. CDR3 coding DNA: TGCGCCAGCAGCCAAGATAATATTGCGAGCACTGAAGCTTTCTTT. It encodes CASSQDNIASTEAFF.

The rearrangement uses TRBV16 and TRBJ2-3; D may be TRBD1 (6 bases). Germline V gives CDR1 KGHSY, CDR2 FQNENV. V was trimmed by 0 bases and J by 4 bases, leaving 11 bases between them. The CDR3 length is 15 residues. In DNA, the CDR3 is TGTGCCAGCAGCCAATCGAGAGAGGGGGCAGATACGCAGTATTTT. Encoded protein: CASSQSREGADTQYF.

The sample holds a few counts of this clone. The gene calls are TRBV18 and TRBJ2-7, with 8 bases that match TRBD1. The germline V gene has CDR1 KGHSH and CDR2 LQKENI. The CDR3 is made up of 13 amino acids. V trimming: 5 bases; J trimming: 2 bases; junction bases outside the gene matches: 2. CDR3 sequence: CASSKDRAYEQYF. CDR3 DNA: TGTGCCAGCTCAAAGGACAGGGCCTACGAGCAGTACTTC.

The genes are TRBV11-2 and TRBJ2-3, with 8 bases identical to TRBD2. The V and J ends lost 5 bases and 1 base, in that order; junction bases with no gene match: 5. The CDR3 has 15 residues. Germline lookup yields CDR1 SGHAT and CDR2 FQNNGV. The DNA for the CDR3 is TGTGCCAGCAGCCAAATTAGCGGGGGCACAGATACGCAGTATTTT. Its protein is CASSQISGGTDTQYF. The whole variable domain, filled in from reference TRBV11-2 and TRBJ2-3, reads EAGVAQSPRYKIIEKRQSVAFWCNPISGHATLYWYQQILGQGPKLLIQFQNNGVVDDSQLPKDRFSAERLKGVDSTLKIQPAKLEDSAVYLCASSQISGGTDTQYFGPGTRLTVL.

The CDR3 reads CASSPFSTYNEQFF. The CDR3 DNA is TGTGCCAGCAGCCCCTTCAGTACCTACAATGAGCAGTTCTTC. V usage is TRBV14 and J usage is TRBJ2-1; no reliable D call. CDR3 length: 14 amino acids. Germline V gene lookup returns CDR1 SGHDN and CDR2 FVKESK. The V end lost 4 bases, the J end lost 2 bases, and 9 bases lay between the germline ends.

The chain recombines TRBV7-2 with TRBJ1-5; D remains unclear. The V gene lost 5 bases and the J gene lost 7 bases, with 12 bases spanning the gap. CDR1 SGHTA and CDR2 FQGNSA come from the germline V gene. CDR3 length: 13 residues. The CDR3 loop is CASSGREKQPQHF. The CDR3 coding sequence is TGTGCCAGCAGCGGACGGGAAAAGCAGCCCCAGCATTTT.

This clone was counted between two and nine times. V usage is TRBV18 and J usage is TRBJ1-1; tentative D call: TRBD1 (6 bases). The germline CDR1 and CDR2 sequences are KGHSH and LQKENI. Trimming left V 4 bases short and J 1 base short, with 7 bases between. The CDR3 runs 13 residues. The CDR3 region has the DNA TGTGCCAGCTCACTGGACAGGAACACTGAAGCTTTCTTT. As protein: CASSLDRNTEAFF.

In this sample, this clone turned up a few times. The chain joins TRBV15 to TRBJ1-4; tentatively, D is TRBD1 (6 bases). Trimming removed 4 bases from V and 0 bases from J, with 12 bases in between. Germline CDR1 reads LNHNV; CDR2 reads YYDKDF (reference sequence). This CDR3 is 16 amino acids long. The CDR3 region has the DNA TGTGCCACCAGCATAGGACAGACGACAACTAATGAAAAACTGTTTTTT. Residues: CATSIGQTTTNEKLFF.

The rearrangement links TRBV9 to TRBJ2-2; 10 positions match TRBD1. The J segment lost 7 bases and the V segment lost 4 bases, leaving 10 bases of the junction unmatched. CDR1 is SGDLS and CDR2 is YYNGEE in the germline V gene. This CDR3 has 16 residues. The CDR3 spells CASSTSGTGDFGELFF. For the CDR3, the DNA is TGTGCCAGCAGCACCTCCGGGACAGGGGATTTCGGGGAGCTGTTTTTT. The whole variable domain, filled in from reference TRBV9 and TRBJ2-2, reads DSGVTQTPKHLITATGQRVTLRCSPRSGDLSVYWYQQSLDQGLQFLIQYYNGEERAKGNILERFSAQQFPDLHSELNLSSLELGDSALYFCASSTSGTGDFGELFFGEGSRLTVL.

The table lists this clone with a few counts. The V gene is TRBV10-3, the J gene TRBJ1-2; 7 bases are a match to TRBD1. Losses at the gene ends were 2 bases for V and 4 bases for J; bases not matched to a gene: 4. The V gene's germline CDR1 is ENHRY and CDR2 SYGVKD. The CDR3 consists of 14 residues. The CDR3 sequence is CAISEAGGIYGYTF. In nucleotides, the CDR3 is TGTGCCATCAGTGAGGCAGGGGGAATCTATGGCTACACCTTC.

This clone occurred a few times. The chain links TRBV11-2 to TRBJ1-4, with D unclear. Germline lookup yields CDR1 SGHAT and CDR2 FQNNGV. The CDR3 contains 14 residues. The ends were cut back, 5 bases at V and 4 bases at J, with 11 bases in the middle. The DNA of the CDR3 is TGTGCCAGCAGCCCTCGGGTTAATAATGAAAAACTGTTTTTT. Its protein product is CASSPRVNNEKLFF.

This clone was observed a few times. The gene calls are TRBV10-3 and TRBJ1-2, with 7 bases fitting TRBD1. V was clipped by 6 bases and J by 4 bases; unmatched bases: 14. CDR3 length equals 16 residues. Germline CDR1 and CDR2: ENHRY and SYGVKD. Here the CDR3 reads CAISVDRAINGYGYTF. The CDR3 DNA sequence: TGTGCCATCAGCGTAGACAGGGCAATTAACGGCTATGGCTACACCTTC.

In its sample, this clone was seen a few times. V and J are TRBV5-1 and TRBJ1-1, with 7 bases matching TRBD1. The CDR3 runs 17 residues. The V and J ends lost 4 bases and 1 base, in that order; junction bases with no gene match: 13. The V gene's germline CDR1 is SGHRS and CDR2 YFSETQ. The CDR3 sequence is CASSPSRTGLSNTEAFF. In DNA, the CDR3 is TGCGCCAGCAGCCCGTCCCGGACAGGCCTTTCGAACACTGAAGCTTTCTTT.

The chain recombines TRBV5-4 with TRBJ2-3, with 8 bases lining up with TRBD1. The V and J ends lost 0 bases and 4 bases, in that order; junction bases with no gene match: 4. The CDR3 spans 15 residues. Per the germline V gene, CDR1 is SGHNT and CDR2 is YYREEE (reference sequence). CDR3 sequence: CASSLAPGQADTQYF. CDR3 DNA sequence: TGTGCCAGCAGCTTGGCCCCGGGACAGGCAGATACGCAGTATTTT.

In its sample, this clone was seen a few times. V is TRBV5-1 and J is TRBJ2-5; 10 bases align to TRBD2. The CDR3 length is 16 residues. J gave up 3 bases and V 0 bases, and 5 bases lay outside the gene matches. From germline, CDR1 is SGHRS and CDR2 YFSETQ. The CDR3 reads CASSLAALAGEETQYF. The DNA of the CDR3 is TGCGCCAGCAGCTTGGCCGCGCTAGCGGGGGAAGAGACCCAGTACTTC.

This clone has a handful of counts. The chain combines TRBV10-1 with TRBJ2-7; 10 bases line up with TRBD1. From germline, CDR1 is WNHNN and CDR2 SYGVQD (reference sequence). Unmatched junction bases numbered 5, after V lost 3 bases and J lost 3 bases. The CDR3 sequence is 15 residues long. The CDR3 DNA follows: TGCGCCAGCAGTGACGGGACAGGGGCCAACTACGAGCAGTACTTC. It codes for CASSDGTGANYEQYF.

This clone was detected only a few times. V is TRBV7-9 and J is TRBJ1-1; TRBD1 matches 8 bases. CDR3 length equals 15 residues. V was clipped by 4 bases and J by 0 bases; unmatched bases: 4. Germline V gives CDR1 SEHNR, CDR2 FQNEAQ (reference sequence). The CDR3 DNA sequence: TGTGCCAGCAGCTCGGGACAGGCCGTGAACACTGAAGCTTTCTTT. Translation gives CASSSGQAVNTEAFF.

At least ten counts were recorded for this clone. The J gene is TRBJ2-3, the V gene TRBV6-5, with D possibly matching TRBD2 (6 bases). From germline, CDR1 is MNHEY and CDR2 SVGAGI. This CDR3 has 13 amino acids. V lost 9 bases and J 2 bases, leaving 12 bases between the germline ends. The CDR3 region is CASRDSATDTQYF. In DNA form, the CDR3 reads TGTGCCAGTCGGGACTCCGCCACAGATACGCAGTATTTT.

The chain recombines TRBV19 with TRBJ2-6, with D possibly matching TRBD1 (5 bases). The CDR3 contains 12 residues. Germline assignment: CDR1 LNHDA and CDR2 SQIVND (reference sequence). The V end lost 5 bases, the J end lost 15 bases, and 14 bases lay between the germline ends. Here the CDR3 reads CASSDSSRGLTF. The CDR3 region has the DNA TGTGCCAGTAGTGACAGCAGCCGCGGCCTGACTTTC.

This clone occurred a few times. The chain links TRBV11-3 to TRBJ1-3, with D uncertain. CDR3 length equals 15 residues. The V end lost 1 base, the J end lost 0 bases, and 7 bases lay between the germline ends. CDR1 is SGHNT and CDR2 is YENEEA in the germline V gene. The CDR3 protein is CASSLGQLSGNTIYF. The CDR3 DNA reads TGTGCCAGCAGCTTAGGTCAGCTCTCTGGAAACACCATATATTTT.

This clone showed up just a few times. The chain links TRBV15 to TRBJ2-7, with 14 bases fitting TRBD2. The CDR3 is 15 residues long. In germline, CDR1 is LNHNV, CDR2 YYDKDF (reference sequence). The ends lost 5 bases at V and 2 bases at J; junction bases unmatched: 2. CDR3 DNA: TGTGCCACCAGCGGGGGACTAGCGGGGGCCTACGAGCAGTACTTC. Its translation is CATSGGLAGAYEQYF.

The table lists this clone with a few counts. This chain joins TRBV6-5 and TRBJ1-3, with a tentative D call TRBD1 (6 bases). The length of the CDR3 is 14 residues. The V gene's germline CDR1 is MNHEY and CDR2 SVGAGI. Trimming took off 4 bases at V and 0 bases at J, with 7 bases between the two ends. As DNA, the CDR3 is TGTGCCAGCAGTTTACAGGGCTCTGGAAACACCATATATTTT. Protein: CASSLQGSGNTIYF.

The chain combines TRBV5-1 with TRBJ1-6; a weak D match, TRBD1 (6 bases). The CDR3 totals 16 residues. Germline V CDR1 and CDR2: SGHRS, YFSETQ. The germline V and J ends were trimmed by 3 bases and 8 bases, with 18 bases remaining between them. The CDR3 sequence: CASSSYTTPGDSPLHF. The CDR3 DNA follows: TGCGCCAGCAGCTCGTACACCACCCCAGGGGATTCACCCCTCCACTTT.

This clone was counted between two and nine times. The genes are TRBV18 and TRBJ1-2; no firm D call. The germline gives CDR1 KGHSH, CDR2 LQKENI. This CDR3 is built from 14 residues. The ends were cut back, 3 bases at V and 1 base at J, with 9 bases in the middle. The CDR3 is CASSPRADNYGYTF. The CDR3 coding sequence is TGTGCCAGCTCACCGCGGGCCGATAACTATGGCTACACCTTC. The full variable domain, with the rest looked up from reference TRBV18 and TRBJ1-2, is NAGVMQNPRHLVRRRGQEARLRCSPMKGHSHVYWYRQLPEEGLKFMVYLQKENIIDESGMPKERFSAEFPKEGPSILRIQQVVRGDSAAYFCASSPRADNYGYTFGSGTRLTVV.

In its sample, this clone was seen a few times. The chain couples TRBV5-1 to TRBJ1-2, with D perhaps TRBD1 (6 bases). V shed 0 bases and J shed 2 bases, with 11 bases lying between them. Germline CDR1 is SGHRS and CDR2 is YFSETQ. This CDR3 is built from 15 residues. As DNA, the CDR3 is TGCGCCAGCAGCTTGGGGCTAGGACAGAACTATGGCTACACCTTC. Protein product: CASSLGLGQNYGYTF.

The chain uses TRBV9 and TRBJ1-1; possibly TRBD1 for D (5 bases). The germline V gene encodes CDR1 SGDLS and CDR2 YYNGEE. V lost 4 bases, J lost 1 base, and 8 bases lay in between. CDR3 size: 13 residues. CDR3 region: CASSQDRNTEAFF. The CDR3 DNA sequence: TGTGCCAGCAGCCAAGACAGGAACACTGAAGCTTTCTTT.

This clone was detected a few times. V is TRBV7-2 and J is TRBJ2-7, with 13 bases identical to TRBD2. Germline trimming cut 4 bases from V and 7 bases from J; bases unmatched to any gene: 7. This CDR3 is built from 15 residues. Germline values: CDR1 SGHTA, CDR2 FQGNSA. In DNA, the CDR3 is TGTGCCAGCAGCTCCTCCGGGACTAGCGGGGAAGAGCAGTACTTC. This gives the protein CASSSSGTSGEEQYF. Full variable domain (missing parts from reference TRBV7-2 and TRBJ2-7): GAGVSQSPSNKVTEKGKDVELRCDPISGHTALYWYRQSLGQGLEFLIYFQGNSAPDKSGLPSDRFSAERTGGSVSTLTIQRTQQEDSAVYLCASSSSGTSGEEQYFGPGTRLTVT.